This entry lists 3 T cell receptor beta chains sequenced from one sample in a study of T cell responses to AZD1222 COVID-19 vaccine. Sequencing used immunoSEQ multiplex PCR; TCRdb keeps in-frame clones, though not all of them. The table lists 150,000 to 200,000 clones, 90% of them singletons, with approximately 6.2% in the top ten. The sample was peripheral blood, taken 28 days after the second AZD1222 dose. The origin of the receptors is an adult who received the AZD1222 COVID-19 vaccine.

The V and J genes are TRBV25-1 and TRBJ2-1, with 7 positions matching TRBD2. CDR3 length equals 15 residues. Per the germline V gene, CDR1 is MGHDK and CDR2 is SYGVNS. Germline trimming cut 8 bases from V and 5 bases from J; bases unmatched to any gene: 12. The CDR3 is CASHLSGGGNNEQFF. In DNA form, the CDR3 reads TGTGCCAGCCATCTTTCTGGGGGGGGAAACAATGAGCAGTTCTTC.

The chain employs TRBV28 and TRBJ1-5; D gene ambiguous. The CDR3 runs 16 residues. Trimming stripped 5 bases from V and 0 bases from J, with 14 bases between. Germline CDR1 is MDHEN and CDR2 is SYDVKM. The DNA of the CDR3 is TGTGCCAGCAGTCAGCTCGGGTTACGTAGCAATCAGCCCCAGCATTTT. It encodes CASSQLGLRSNQPQHF.

The chain employs TRBV3-1 (or the pseudogene TRBV3-2) and TRBJ1-6; no clear D. The ends were cut back, 1 base at V and 6 bases at J, with 10 bases in the middle. Germline V gene sequence: CDR1 LGHDT, CDR2 YNNKEL (reference sequence). The CDR3 runs to 15 residues. The CDR3 region is CASSQGGNGNSPLHF. Written as DNA, the CDR3 is TGTGCCAGCAGCCAAGGCGGGAATGGTAATTCACCCCTCCACTTT.